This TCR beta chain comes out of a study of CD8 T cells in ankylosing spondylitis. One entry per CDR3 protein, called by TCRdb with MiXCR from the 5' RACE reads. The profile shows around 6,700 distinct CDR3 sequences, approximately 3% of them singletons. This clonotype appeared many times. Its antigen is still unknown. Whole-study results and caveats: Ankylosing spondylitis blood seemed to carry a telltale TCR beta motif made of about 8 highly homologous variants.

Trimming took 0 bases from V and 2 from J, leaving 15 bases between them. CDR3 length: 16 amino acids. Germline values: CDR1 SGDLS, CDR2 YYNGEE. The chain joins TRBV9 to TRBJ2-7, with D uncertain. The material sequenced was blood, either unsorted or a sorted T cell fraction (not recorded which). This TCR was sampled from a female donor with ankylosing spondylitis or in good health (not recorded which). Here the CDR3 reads CASSVGSVTNTYEQYF. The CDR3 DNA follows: TGTGCCAGCAGCGTAGGTTCGGTCACTAACACCTACGAGCAGTACTTC.